A single T cell receptor (beta chain) is shown here with its context. The sample belongs to a study of cytomegalovirus exposure and HLA in healthy donors. The germline gives CDR1 SGDLS, CDR2 YYNGEE. V gave up 1 base and J gave up 7 bases, with 17 bases separating them. CDR3 length equals 16 residues. Libraries were prepared by immunoSEQ multiplex PCR; TCRdb keeps only in-frame clonotypes and omits some of them. The data hold about 60,000 clones, with 93% observed a single time. Sequences were obtained from PBMCs. The chain couples TRBV9 to TRBJ2-2; D gene unclear. The sequence derives from a young woman in good health and CMV-seronegative. CDR3 region: CASSVQTALWVGELFF. For the CDR3, the DNA is TGTGCCAGCAGCGTACAAACAGCCCTCTGGGTCGGGGAGCTGTTTTTT.